These T cell receptor beta chains were read from a single sample in a study of blood T cell repertoires in COVID-19. Produced via immunoSEQ multiplex PCR; TCRdb's table is partial and in-frame only. Here the sample spans around 170,000 clones, roughly four fifths being singletons. The sample consisted of peripheral blood. Receptors were obtained from a woman in her thirties or forties with acute or convalescent COVID-19. The CDR3 runs from the conserved cysteine through the conserved F or W. Each record gives: D gene, V gene, clone size, J gene, CDR3 DNA, CDR3 protein. The D gene is left open where the match is weak. For some rows the clone size is stated as once, few or many, or as a class when expanded; others skip it.

d_gene: TRBD1
v_gene: TRBV4-2
abundance: NA
j_gene: TRBJ1-6
CDR3nt: TGTGCCAGCAGCCAAATGGGACAGCAAAATTCACCCCTCCACTTT
CDR3aa: CASSQMGQQNSPLHF

d_gene: TRBD1
v_gene: TRBV3-1/TRBV3-2
abundance: NA
j_gene: TRBJ1-2
CDR3nt: TGTGCCAGCAGCCAAGCCGCCGGGACAGGGCTTTATGGCTACACCTTC
CDR3aa: CASSQAAGTGLYGYTF

d_gene: NA
v_gene: TRBV7-9
abundance: NA
j_gene: TRBJ1-4
CDR3nt: TGTGCCAGCAGCTTTAGTCCAGGGGCGTTCGAAAAACTGTTTTTT
CDR3aa: CASSFSPGAFEKLFF

d_gene: NA
v_gene: TRBV18
abundance: NA
j_gene: TRBJ2-7
CDR3nt: TGTGCCAGCTCACCACGCGCAGCAGGGTCCGAGCAGTACTTC
CDR3aa: CASSPRAAGSEQYF

d_gene: NA
v_gene: TRBV6-1
abundance: NA
j_gene: TRBJ1-2
CDR3nt: TGTGCCAGCAGTGAAGGGGCCGGCTATGGCTACACCTTC
CDR3aa: CASSEGAGYGYTF

d_gene: TRBD1
v_gene: TRBV2
abundance: NA
j_gene: TRBJ2-1
CDR3nt: TGTGCCAGCACTCAGGGGGCCTACAATGAGCAGTTCTTC
CDR3aa: CASTQGAYNEQFF

d_gene: NA
v_gene: TRBV7-9
abundance: NA
j_gene: TRBJ1-6
CDR3nt: TGTGCCAGCAGCTTAGGACAGTCCTATTCACCCCTCCACTTT
CDR3aa: CASSLGQSYSPLHF

d_gene: NA
v_gene: TRBV7-8
abundance: NA
j_gene: TRBJ1-2
CDR3nt: TGTGCCAGCAGCGTGACCTGGGACTCTGGCTACACCTTC
CDR3aa: CASSVTWDSGYTF

d_gene: NA
v_gene: TRBV29-1
abundance: NA
j_gene: TRBJ1-2
CDR3nt: TGCAGCTCGGGGGGGCAGCCGGGTAACTATGGCTACACCTTC
CDR3aa: CSSGGQPGNYGYTF

d_gene: NA
v_gene: TRBV28
abundance: once
j_gene: TRBJ1-5
CDR3nt: TGTGCCAGCAGCCCCTCCACGGGGAGGGGGCAGCCCCAGCATTTT
CDR3aa: CASSPSTGRGQPQHF

d_gene: NA
v_gene: TRBV24-1
abundance: NA
j_gene: TRBJ2-5
CDR3nt: TGTGCCACCAACGGTCTTGTTGAGGAGACCCAGTACTTC
CDR3aa: CATNGLVEETQYF

d_gene: NA
v_gene: TRBV11-2
abundance: NA
j_gene: TRBJ1-3
CDR3nt: TGTGCCAGCAGCCCATTGCGGGGCTCTGGAAACACCATATATTTT
CDR3aa: CASSPLRGSGNTIYF

d_gene: TRBD2
v_gene: TRBV28
abundance: NA
j_gene: TRBJ2-7
CDR3nt: TGTGCCAGCAAGGCGGGAGACTCCTACGAGCAGTACTTC
CDR3aa: CASKAGDSYEQYF

d_gene: NA
v_gene: TRBV11-2
abundance: NA
j_gene: TRBJ2-1
CDR3nt: TGTGCCAGCAGCTTAGATTTAGTCAGGGATTTGTTCTTC
CDR3aa: CASSLDLVRDLFF

d_gene: NA
v_gene: TRBV7-3
abundance: NA
j_gene: TRBJ2-7
CDR3nt: TGTGCCAGCAGCGCAAGGAGGCCAGCAGCAAGGACCCCTTCGCCTTTC
CDR3aa: CASSARRPAARTPSPF

d_gene: NA
v_gene: TRBV28
abundance: NA
j_gene: TRBJ1-4
CDR3nt: TGTGCCAGCAGTTTTCTTCCAGTAAGTAATGAAAAACTGTTTTTT
CDR3aa: CASSFLPVSNEKLFF

d_gene: NA
v_gene: TRBV28
abundance: NA
j_gene: TRBJ2-1
CDR3nt: TGTGCCAGCAGTTTAGGGGACAATTTCTACAATGAGCAGTTCTTC
CDR3aa: CASSLGDNFYNEQFF

d_gene: TRBD1
v_gene: TRBV18
abundance: NA
j_gene: TRBJ2-7
CDR3nt: TGTGCCAGCTCACCACCGGGTAGGGGGCGCAACGAGCAGTACTTC
CDR3aa: CASSPPGRGRNEQYF